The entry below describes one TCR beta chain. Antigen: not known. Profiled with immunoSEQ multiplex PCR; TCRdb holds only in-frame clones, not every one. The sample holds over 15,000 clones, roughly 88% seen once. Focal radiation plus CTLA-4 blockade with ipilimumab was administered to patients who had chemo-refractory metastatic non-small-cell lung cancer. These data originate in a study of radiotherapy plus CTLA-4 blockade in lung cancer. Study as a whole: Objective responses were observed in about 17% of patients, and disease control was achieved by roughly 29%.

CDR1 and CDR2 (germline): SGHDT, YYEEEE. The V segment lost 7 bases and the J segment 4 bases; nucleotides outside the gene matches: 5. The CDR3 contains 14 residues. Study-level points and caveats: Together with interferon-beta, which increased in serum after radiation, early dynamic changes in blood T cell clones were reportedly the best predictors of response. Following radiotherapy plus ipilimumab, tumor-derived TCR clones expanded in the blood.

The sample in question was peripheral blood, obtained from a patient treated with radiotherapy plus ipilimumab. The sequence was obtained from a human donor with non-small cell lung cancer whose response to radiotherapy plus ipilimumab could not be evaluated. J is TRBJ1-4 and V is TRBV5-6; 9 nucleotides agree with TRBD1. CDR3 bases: TGTGCCAGCCATACGGGACAGGGTAATGAAAAACTGTTTTTT. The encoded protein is CASHTGQGNEKLFF.